The 21 T cell receptor beta chains below come from one sample, sequenced in a study of T cells after yellow fever vaccination. TCRdb re-derived calls from the 5' RACE reads in MiXCR, one entry per CDR3 protein. The sample has approximately 150,000 distinct CDR3 sequences; approximately 6.2% are singletons. The material sequenced was CD4+ T cells sorted from PBMCs, taken on the day of the first yellow fever vaccination. Receptors were obtained from a man younger than 35 who received the YFV17D yellow fever vaccine.

The J gene is TRBJ2-1, the V gene TRBV20-1, with D perhaps TRBD1 (6 bases). This CDR3 is built from 15 residues. Trimming took off 1 base at V and 5 bases at J, with 15 bases between the two ends. CDR1 DFQATT and CDR2 SNEGSKA come from the germline V gene (reference sequence). DNA of the CDR3: TGCAGTGCTAGAGCAGACTACAAGGGGGACAATGAGCAGTTCTTC. Its translation: CSARADYKGDNEQFF.

Many counts were recorded for this clonotype. The chain carries TRBV29-1 and TRBJ2-5; TRBD2 is a possible D gene (5 bases). Germline assignment: CDR1 SQVTM and CDR2 ANQGSEA. The CDR3 runs 13 residues. V lost 5 bases and J 5 bases, leaving 15 bases between the germline ends. Written as DNA, the CDR3 is TGCAGCGTTAGAGAGGGCGTAGTGGAGACCCAGTACTTC. Translating gives CSVREGVVETQYF.

This clonotype came up a few times. V and J are TRBV7-2 and TRBJ2-3; 12 bases agree with TRBD2. J lost 7 bases, V lost 5 bases, and 13 bases had no gene match. The CDR3 runs 17 residues. Germline CDR1 is SGHTA and CDR2 is FQGNSA. In DNA form, the CDR3 reads TGTGCCAGCAGCACCCGATCGCTAGCGGGGGGGATAAATACGCAGTATTTT. It codes for CASSTRSLAGGINTQYF.

This clonotype was seen only a few times. J is TRBJ2-7 and V is TRBV18; 9 nucleotides agree with TRBD1. Germline CDR1 and CDR2: KGHSH and LQKENI. The CDR3 spans 16 residues. V lost 5 bases, J lost 0 bases, and 8 bases stayed unmatched. This CDR3 reads CASSSINRGRSYEQYF. CDR3 in DNA: TGTGCCAGCTCATCGATTAACAGGGGGCGCTCCTACGAGCAGTACTTC.

This clonotype was seen a few times. The chain is built from TRBV5-4 and TRBJ2-3; 9 bases align to TRBD1. The V gene's germline CDR1 is SGHNT and CDR2 YYREEE (reference sequence). With V trimmed by 0 bases and J by 5 bases, 10 bases remained unmatched. There are 17 residues in the CDR3. The CDR3 coding sequence is TGTGCCAGCAGCTTGGGGCCGCACCGGGACAGGGAAGATACGCAGTATTTT. Translated: CASSLGPHRDREDTQYF.

The genes are TRBV7-2 and TRBJ1-1; 8 bases align to TRBD1. The ends lost 2 bases at V and 7 bases at J; junction bases unmatched: 6. Germline-derived CDR1 and CDR2 are SGHTA and FQGNSA. The CDR3 extends over 14 amino acids. The CDR3 region is CASSLIRGPVEAFF. The CDR3 DNA sequence: TGTGCCAGCAGCTTAATCAGGGGGCCGGTTGAAGCTTTCTTT.

This clonotype was recorded many times. V gene TRBV12-5 combines with J gene TRBJ1-6; D uncertain. The germline gives CDR1 LGHNT, CDR2 FRNRAP. The CDR3 covers 14 residues. Trimming left V 7 bases short and J 5 bases short, with 12 bases between. The CDR3, as DNA: TGTGCTAGTGCTGGACGGATTGATAATTCACCCCTCCACTTT. Translated: CASAGRIDNSPLHF.

There are a few counts of this clonotype. The chain is built from TRBV7-7 and TRBJ2-3; the match to TRBD1 covers 12 bases. CDR3 length equals 15 residues. J gave up 4 bases and V 4 bases, and 3 bases lay outside the gene matches. Per germline, CDR1 SSHAT and CDR2 FNYEAQ (reference sequence). The CDR3 protein is CASSSGQGAPDTQYF. The CDR3 DNA follows: TGTGCCAGCAGCTCGGGACAGGGGGCTCCAGATACGCAGTATTTT.

This clonotype was seen many times. The gene calls are TRBV10-2 and TRBJ2-2, with D unresolved. Germline CDR1 reads WSHSY; CDR2 reads SAAADI. The length of the CDR3 is 14 residues. Trimming stripped 2 bases from V and 5 bases from J, with 9 bases between. CDR3 nucleotides: TGCGCCAGCAGTGAGACACAGCGAACCGGGGAGCTGTTTTTT. Amino acid sequence: CASSETQRTGELFF.

This clonotype was seen only a few times. The rearrangement joins TRBV5-4 to TRBJ2-2; no definite D call. Germline CDR1 is SGHNT and CDR2 is YYREEE (reference sequence). The V end was cut by 0 bases, the J end by 8 bases, with 11 bases between. The CDR3 spans 14 residues. CDR3 DNA sequence: TGTGCCAGCAGCTTGGGCCATGGGTATGGGGAGCTGTTTTTT. Its protein product is CASSLGHGYGELFF.

This clonotype appeared a few times. The V and J genes are TRBV19 and TRBJ1-2, with a weak D call TRBD1 (5 bases). V was shortened by 5 bases and J by 6 bases, with 16 bases between the two germline ends. The CDR3 spans 14 residues. CDR1 and CDR2 (germline): LNHDA, SQIVND (reference sequence). CDR3 nucleotides: TGTGCCAGTAGTTCCTCCAGGGTGCCCCATGGCTACACCTTC. It is translated as CASSSSRVPHGYTF.

The V call is TRBV12-3 or TRBV12-4, the J call TRBJ1-1, with 10 bases identical to TRBD1. J gave up 5 bases and V 3 bases, and 6 bases lay outside the gene matches. This CDR3 region has 15 residues. This CDR3 is CASSLRTGGGTEAFF. Written as DNA, the CDR3 is TGTGCCAGCAGTTTGAGGACAGGGGGGGGGACTGAAGCTTTCTTT.

V is TRBV5-1 and J is TRBJ2-5; D call uncertain. This CDR3 is built from 13 residues. Trimming took 4 bases from V and 0 from J, leaving 7 bases between them. Germline V gene lookup returns CDR1 SGHRS and CDR2 YFSETQ. DNA for the CDR3: TGCGCCAGCAGCGACCTTTACCAAGAGACCCAGTACTTC. Translated: CASSDLYQETQYF. The full variable domain, with the rest looked up from reference TRBV5-1 and TRBJ2-5, is KAGVTQTPRYLIKTRGQQVTLSCSPISGHRSVSWYQQTPGQGLQFLFEYFSETQRNKGNFPGRFSGRQFSNSRSEMNVSTLELGDSALYLCASSDLYQETQYFGPGTRLLVL.

This clonotype was found many times. The chain links TRBV6-2 or TRBV6-3 to TRBJ2-5; D is uncertain. This CDR3 region has 17 residues. V was trimmed by 7 bases and J by 5 bases, leaving 26 bases between them. Germline CDR1 and CDR2: MNHEY and SVGEGT. This chain's CDR3 is CASNEEPLGRSRETQYF. The CDR3 DNA reads TGTGCCAGCAATGAAGAACCCCTCGGACGGTCCAGGGAGACCCAGTACTTC.

This clonotype was seen ten or more times. The chain links TRBV12-3 or TRBV12-4 to TRBJ2-2, with 8 nucleotides matching TRBD1. The CDR3 loop spans 15 amino acids. Trimming removed 4 bases from V and 5 bases from J; junction bases left unmatched: 6. The CDR3 DNA follows: TGTGCCAGCAGTTCAGGGGGCAGGAGAACCGGGGAGCTGTTTTTT. Amino acids: CASSSGGRRTGELFF.

This clonotype was observed at least ten times. This chain links TRBV5-1 with TRBJ2-2; no reliable D call. Trimming removed 0 bases from V and 7 bases from J, with 4 bases in between. Per the germline V gene, CDR1 is SGHRS and CDR2 is YFSETQ. The length of the CDR3 is 12 residues. The chain's CDR3 is CASSLEDGELFF. CDR3 nucleotides: TGCGCCAGCAGCTTGGAGGACGGGGAGCTGTTTTTT.

The J gene is TRBJ2-1, the V gene TRBV5-1; D call uncertain. The CDR3 has 14 residues. Trimming shortened V by 4 bases and J by 5 bases, and 13 bases separated the two germline ends. Germline V gene sequence: CDR1 SGHRS, CDR2 YFSETQ. CDR3 sequence: CASSRSPQDNEQFF. In DNA form, the CDR3 reads TGCGCCAGCAGCAGATCCCCCCAGGACAATGAGCAGTTCTTC.

This clonotype was seen ten or more times. This chain links TRBV7-9 with TRBJ1-1, with D perhaps matching TRBD1 (6 bases). The CDR3 consists of 14 residues. Trimming left V 6 bases short and J 4 bases short, with 15 bases between. Germline CDR1 SEHNR, CDR2 FQNEAQ (reference sequence). In DNA form, the CDR3 reads TGTGCCAGCAGTCCACAGGGTACCGGCACTGAAGCTTTCTTT. Its translation is CASSPQGTGTEAFF. Complete variable domain (other parts from reference TRBV7-9 and TRBJ1-1): DTGVSQNPRHKITKRGQNVTFRCDPISEHNRLYWYRQTLGQGPEFLTYFQNEAQLEKSRLLSDRFSAERPKGSFSTLEIQRTEQGDSAMYLCASSPQGTGTEAFFGQGTRLTVV.

This clonotype has a handful of counts. The chain uses TRBV5-8 and TRBJ1-1, with unresolved D. Germline CDR1 is SGHTS and CDR2 is YDEGEE. Trimming pared 4 bases from V and 8 bases from J, leaving 18 bases between. There are 14 residues in the CDR3. The CDR3: CASSRGGEGGEAFF. The CDR3 DNA reads as TGTGCCAGCAGCCGAGGAGGAGAAGGAGGAGAAGCTTTCTTT.

This clonotype was recorded at least ten times. The chain recombines TRBV5-1 with TRBJ1-2, with D hard to call. CDR1 SGHRS and CDR2 YFSETQ come from the germline V gene. Trimming took off 0 bases at V and 0 bases at J, with 6 bases between the two ends. The CDR3 runs to 14 residues. CDR3 sequence reads: CASSLGDSNYGYTF. Written as DNA, the CDR3 is TGCGCCAGCAGCTTGGGCGATTCTAACTATGGCTACACCTTC.

The sample holds many counts of this clonotype. This chain joins TRBV5-1 and TRBJ2-3, with D possibly being TRBD1 or TRBD2 (5 bases each). CDR3 length: 13 residues. The germline V gene encodes CDR1 SGHRS and CDR2 YFSETQ. V was shortened by 5 bases and J by 4 bases, with 11 bases between the two germline ends. CDR3 sequence reads: CASRAGSSDTQYF. CDR3 DNA sequence: TGCGCCAGCAGAGCAGGGAGCTCAGATACGCAGTATTTT.